Following are 11 T cell receptor beta chains from one sample sequenced in a study of T cell responses to AZD1222 COVID-19 vaccine (dated by TCRdb to about 2021). The method was the immunoSEQ multiplex PCR assay. TCRdb mirrors the immuneACCESS table, restricted to in-frame sequences. Some clones are absent from its copies; in checked studies, under half trace to an unresolved V gene, and the reason for the others is unknown. This sample is represented by about 120,000 clones; about 89% of them were singletons. Around 10% of the sample is taken by the ten largest. In the paper's terms, the time point label means: baseline before first vaccination. In light of the paper, this sample's treatment or condition label describes: meningococcal conjugate vaccine given as trial control. The sample consisted of peripheral blood, taken on day 0 of MenACWY control vaccination. The receptors were gathered from an adult in good health.

This chain connects TRBV21-1 to TRBJ2-5; TRBD2, the table's D call, was not compared with the DNA. TRBV21-1 is flagged as a pseudogene. The CDR3 runs 22 residues. In DNA, the CDR3 is TGTGCCAGCAGCAAAGTAATTCAGGGAACTAGCGGCCCATCCCCGTACCAAGAGACCCAGTACTTC. It yields the protein CASSKVIQGTSGPSPYQETQYF.

The chain recombines TRBV7-2 with TRBJ1-1; D is uncertain. V was cut by 3 bases and J by 4 bases, with 12 bases left in between. Germline loops: CDR1 SGHTA, CDR2 FQGNSA. This CDR3 is 14 amino acids long. This CDR3 is CASSFRYDGTEAFF. The CDR3 DNA sequence: TGTGCCAGCAGCTTCAGGTATGATGGCACTGAAGCTTTCTTT.

This chain links TRBV5-1 with TRBJ2-3, with D possibly TRBD1 on 6 matching bases. Trimming pared 0 bases from V and 2 bases from J, leaving 22 bases between. The germline CDR1 and CDR2 sequences are SGHRS and YFSETQ. The CDR3 length is 19 residues. This chain's CDR3 is CASSLGVDGIGGYTDTQYF. CDR3 nucleotides: TGCGCCAGCAGCTTGGGGGTCGACGGCATAGGGGGTTACACAGATACGCAGTATTTT.

The chain couples TRBV12-3 or TRBV12-4 to TRBJ1-2; no definite D call. The CDR3 has 13 amino acids. Trimming pared 5 bases from V and 4 bases from J, leaving 11 bases between. CDR3 DNA sequence: TGTGCCAGCAGTAAAAGGGAGATCTATGGCTACACCTTC. It encodes CASSKREIYGYTF.

V gene TRBV7-8 combines with J gene TRBJ1-1, with TRBD1 as a possible D gene (6 bases). The germline V gene encodes CDR1 SGHVS and CDR2 FQNEAQ. V lost 5 bases and J 3 bases, leaving 13 bases between the germline ends. This CDR3 contains 14 residues. DNA for the CDR3: TGTGCCAGCAGCCAACAGGGTTTTGACACTGAAGCTTTCTTT. Translated, it gives CASSQQGFDTEAFF.

The rearrangement joins TRBV2 to TRBJ2-5, with TRBD1 matching over 10 bases. V lost 8 bases and J lost 4; bases outside the gene matches: 4. Germline V gene data show CDR1 as SNHLY and CDR2 as FYNNEI. The CDR3 covers 13 residues. CDR3 region: CASRDRGVETQYF. The CDR3 bases are TGTGCCAGCCGGGACAGGGGCGTAGAGACCCAGTACTTC.

V usage is TRBV30 and J usage is TRBJ2-7; a possible D gene is TRBD2 (5 bases). V was shortened by 2 bases and J by 6 bases, with 8 bases between the two germline ends. The germline CDR1 and CDR2 sequences are GTSNPN and SVGIG (reference sequence). This CDR3 has 11 residues. The CDR3 here is CAWSHTSEQYF. Here the CDR3 DNA reads TGTGCCTGGAGTCACACTAGCGAGCAGTACTTC.

This chain uses TRBV6-5 with TRBJ1-1; TRBD1 is a possible D gene (6 bases). Germline CDR1 reads MNHEY; CDR2 reads SVGAGI. Deletions cut 8 bases from V and 0 bases from J, with 7 bases between. The CDR3 extends over 12 amino acids. This CDR3 reads CASGQMNTEAFF. DNA of the CDR3: TGTGCCAGCGGACAGATGAACACTGAAGCTTTCTTT.

This chain joins TRBV6-6 and TRBJ2-7, with TRBD2 matching 11 bases. From germline, CDR1 is MNHNY and CDR2 SVGAGI (reference sequence). This CDR3 has 16 amino acids. Germline trimming cut 5 bases from V and 5 bases from J; bases unmatched to any gene: 11. The CDR3 sequence is CASSRRIAGGPHEQYF. The CDR3 DNA is TGTGCCAGCAGTCGAAGAATAGCGGGAGGGCCCCACGAGCAGTACTTC.

This chain uses TRBV28 with TRBJ1-6; TRBD1 agrees at 9 bases. V shed 5 bases, J shed 4 bases, and the junction held 6 bases outside the gene matches. Germline V gives CDR1 MDHEN, CDR2 SYDVKM. This CDR3 has 16 amino acids. Here the CDR3 reads CASSESGTGYNSPLHF. The CDR3 coding sequence is TGTGCCAGCAGTGAATCCGGGACAGGGTATAATTCACCCCTCCACTTT.

The table lists this clone with a count of one. This sequence joins TRBV4-3 and TRBJ1-2; TRBD1 agrees at 9 bases. This CDR3 spans 17 amino acids. J lost 8 bases, V lost 3 bases, and 16 bases had no gene match. Germline loops: CDR1 LGHNA, CDR2 YSLEER. CDR3: CASSHLSGTGQGGGYTF. DNA for the CDR3: TGCGCCAGCAGCCACCTGTCCGGGACAGGGCAAGGAGGGGGCTACACCTTC.